The source of this T cell receptor beta chain is a study of T cell repertoires in cytomegalovirus infection. Study-wide context: The study used recently identified HLA-C-restricted and well-studied HLA-B-restricted CMV epitopes. It can be stated that public TCR beta signatures indicated CMV infection as well as a matching HLA type.

This clonotype turned up a few times. What it binds is not known. MiXCR, run by TCRdb on the reads, gives a single entry per CDR3 protein. Of 450,000 to 650,000 distinct CDR3 sequences listed, 40% are singletons. This CDR3 comprises 15 residues. V lost 6 bases to trimming and J lost 6 bases; unmatched junction nucleotides: 4. Germline CDR1 is LNHNV and CDR2 is YYDKDF (reference sequence). The starting material was cultured PBMCs, obtained from culture after CMV antigen stimulation. The sequence was collected from a human donor in good health (CMV status not recorded). Some clones in this sample may be carry-over from other donors' samples. V gene TRBV15 combines with J gene TRBJ2-1, with 14 bases matching TRBD2. CDR3 residues: CATSIGTSGGNEQFF. In nucleotides, the CDR3 is TGTGCCACCAGTATAGGGACTAGCGGGGGCAATGAGCAGTTCTTC.